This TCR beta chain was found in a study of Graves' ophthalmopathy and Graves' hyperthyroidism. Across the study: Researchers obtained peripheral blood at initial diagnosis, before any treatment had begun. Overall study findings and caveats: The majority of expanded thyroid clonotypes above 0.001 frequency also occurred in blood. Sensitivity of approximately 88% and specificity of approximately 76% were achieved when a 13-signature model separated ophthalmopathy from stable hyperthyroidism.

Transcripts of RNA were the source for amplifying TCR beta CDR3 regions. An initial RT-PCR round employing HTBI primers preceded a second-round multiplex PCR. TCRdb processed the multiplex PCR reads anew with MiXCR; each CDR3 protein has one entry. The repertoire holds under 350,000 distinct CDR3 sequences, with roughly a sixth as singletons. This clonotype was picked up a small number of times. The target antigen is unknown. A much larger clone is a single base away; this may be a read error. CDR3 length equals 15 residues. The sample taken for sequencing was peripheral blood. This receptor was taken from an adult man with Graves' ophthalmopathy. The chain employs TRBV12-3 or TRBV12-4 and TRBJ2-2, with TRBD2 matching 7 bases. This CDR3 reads CASRGRGGATGEPFF. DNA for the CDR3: TGTGCCAGCAGAGGGCGCGGGGGTGCCACCGGGGAGCCGTTTTTT.